This T cell receptor beta chain was retrieved from a study of T cell repertoires in cytomegalovirus infection. Across the study: Indications came from public TCR beta signatures; they pointed to CMV infection and to a matching HLA type. Study findings and constraints: HLA-C-restricted CMV clonotypes gave the most frequent clonotype in two of eight donors. Cumulative public TCR beta family frequency identified CMV carriers with the relevant HLA.

This clonotype was picked up a small number of times. Antigen specificity is unknown. J was trimmed by 4 bases and V by 6 bases; bases with no gene match: 5. Germline V gene sequence: CDR1 MNHEY, CDR2 SVGAGI. The CDR3 has 14 amino acids. Each CDR3 protein is one row after TCRdb ran MiXCR on the reads. The sample includes about 450,000 distinct CDR3 sequences, roughly 30% of them seen just once. The sequencing input was PBMCs. The chain employs TRBV6-5 and TRBJ1-2; TRBD1 agrees at 10 bases. The origin of this receptor is a human donor in good health (CMV status not recorded). Some clones in this sample may be carry-over from other donors' samples. CDR3 protein: CASRGTGATYGYTF. Here the CDR3 DNA reads TGTGCCAGCAGGGGGACAGGGGCAACCTATGGCTACACCTTC.